This TCR beta chain was captured in a study of OX40 agonist ivuxolimab in advanced cancers. About the research overall: Patients got intravenous ivuxolimab at 0.01 to 10 mg/kg every 2 weeks. Regarding the study as a whole: Antigen specificity was not determined for the expanded peripheral T cells. It was also the case that some nonresponders had low normalized T-cell clonal expansion.

Data came from immunoSEQ multiplex PCR; TCRdb stores just in-frame clones and leaves some out. The top ten hold about 4% of the sample, which has under 70,000 clones, about 85% seen once. CDR3 length equals 13 residues. Trimming pared 7 bases from V and 1 base from J, leaving 8 bases between. Germline V gives CDR1 WSHSY, CDR2 SAAADI. As to this clone: Its antigen is not identified.

Blood got drawn at baseline, again on cycle 4 day 1, and then on cycle 7 day 1. The sequencing here drew on CD4+ or CD8+ T cells sorted from blood, taken in a trial of the OX40 agonist ivuxolimab. This receptor was identified in an adult with an advanced solid tumor such as melanoma, head and neck, liver or kidney cancer. This rearrangement joins TRBV10-2 to TRBJ1-5; no firm D call. The DNA of the CDR3 is TGCGCCAGCACTGGGAGGAGCAATCAGCCCCAGCATTTT. Encoded protein: CASTGRSNQPQHF.